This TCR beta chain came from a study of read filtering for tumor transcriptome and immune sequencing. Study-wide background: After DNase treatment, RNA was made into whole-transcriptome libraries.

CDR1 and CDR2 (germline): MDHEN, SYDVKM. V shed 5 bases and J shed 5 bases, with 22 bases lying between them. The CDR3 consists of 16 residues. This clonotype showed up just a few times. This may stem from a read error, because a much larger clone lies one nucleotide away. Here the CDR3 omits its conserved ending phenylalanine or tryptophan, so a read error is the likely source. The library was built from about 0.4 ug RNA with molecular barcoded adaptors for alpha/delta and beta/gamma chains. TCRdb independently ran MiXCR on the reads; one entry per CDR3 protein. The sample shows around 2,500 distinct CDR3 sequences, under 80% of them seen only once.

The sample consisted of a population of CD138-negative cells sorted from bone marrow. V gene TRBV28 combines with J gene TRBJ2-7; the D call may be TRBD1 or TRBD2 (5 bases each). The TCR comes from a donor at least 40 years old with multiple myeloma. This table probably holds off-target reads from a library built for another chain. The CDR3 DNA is TGTGCCAGCAGTCCTCCCCGGGACGCCTCCCTAGACGAGCAGTACTTA. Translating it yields CASSPPRDASLDEQYL.